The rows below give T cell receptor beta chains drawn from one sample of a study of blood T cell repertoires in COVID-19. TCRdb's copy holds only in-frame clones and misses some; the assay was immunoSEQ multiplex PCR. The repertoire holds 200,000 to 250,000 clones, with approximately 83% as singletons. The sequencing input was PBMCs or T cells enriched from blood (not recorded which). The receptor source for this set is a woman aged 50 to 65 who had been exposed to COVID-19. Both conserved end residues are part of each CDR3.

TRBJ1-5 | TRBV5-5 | CASSLQGWGNQPQHF
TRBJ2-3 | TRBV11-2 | CASSYQAGSIADTQYF
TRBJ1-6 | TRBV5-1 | CASSLTAGGNSPLHF
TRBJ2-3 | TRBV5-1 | CASSLAGLPTDTQYF
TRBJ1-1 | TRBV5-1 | CASSLGTGEAFF
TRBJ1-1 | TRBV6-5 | CASRPTGPSEAFF
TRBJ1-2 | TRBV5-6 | CASSLGGTGGSYGYTF
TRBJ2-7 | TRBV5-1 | CASSPQGDWEQYF
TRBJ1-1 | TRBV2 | CAIVPGPRGAFF
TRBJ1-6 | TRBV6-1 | CASSESGHSPLHF
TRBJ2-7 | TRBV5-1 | CASSAGLAGPTYEQYF
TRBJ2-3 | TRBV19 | CASSIASGGTDTQYF
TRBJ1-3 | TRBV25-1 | CASSGLRGSSGNTIYF
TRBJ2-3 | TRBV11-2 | CASSTVTDTQYF
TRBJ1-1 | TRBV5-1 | CASSAAGTGNTEAFF
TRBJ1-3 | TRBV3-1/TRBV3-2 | CASSQQAGGNTIYF
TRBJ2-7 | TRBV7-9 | CASSPRTSGYEQYF
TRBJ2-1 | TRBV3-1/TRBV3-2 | CASSQDGGNYNEQFF
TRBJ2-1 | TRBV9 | CASSVDTSGGNEQFF
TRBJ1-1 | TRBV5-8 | CASSLLGGEAFF
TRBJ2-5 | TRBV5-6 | CASSSTGTGMYQETQYF
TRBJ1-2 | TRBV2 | CASSRRDRGKANYGYTF
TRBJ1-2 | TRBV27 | CASSSGGADGYTF
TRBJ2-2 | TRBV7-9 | CASSSGTSGMGTGELFF
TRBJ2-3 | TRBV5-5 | CASRPNPGQGTDTQYF
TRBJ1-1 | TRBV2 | CASSEIAGETSEAFF
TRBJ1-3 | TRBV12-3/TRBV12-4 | CASSPTGWSTIYF
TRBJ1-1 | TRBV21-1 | CASSKGGGHMGTEAFF
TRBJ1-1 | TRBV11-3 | CASSFGQGEAFF
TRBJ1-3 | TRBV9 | CASSVRQGLEGNTIYF
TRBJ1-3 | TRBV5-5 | CASSLLSGQGNSGNTIYF
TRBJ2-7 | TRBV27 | CASRDTGTAYEQYF
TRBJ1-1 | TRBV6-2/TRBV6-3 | CASSYSPGNTEAFF
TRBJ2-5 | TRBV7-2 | CASSLGSGGRQETQYF
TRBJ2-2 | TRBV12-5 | CASGLVRSPTGTPGELFF
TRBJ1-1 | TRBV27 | CASSPDWRNTEAFF
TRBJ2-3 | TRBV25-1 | CASSKNRAVEGTDTQYF
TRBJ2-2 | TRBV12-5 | CASGLSQGAVTGELFF
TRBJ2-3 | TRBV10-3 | CAIALGGDTQYF
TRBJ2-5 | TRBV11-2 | CASSLEILGGETQYF
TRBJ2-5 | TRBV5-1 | CASSFGGTQYF
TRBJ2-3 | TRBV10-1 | CASKAAGGPTDTQYF
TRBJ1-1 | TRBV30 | CAWSGAARNTEAFF
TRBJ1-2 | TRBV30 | CACSGQEDYGYTF